Following are 22 T cell receptor beta chains from one sample sequenced in a study of shared clonotypes between healthy human individuals. The table came from immunoSEQ multiplex PCR; TCRdb's copy has only in-frame clones and leaves some out. The profile shows 2 million to 2.5 million clones, 90% to 96% of them singletons. Sequenced material: naive CD4+ T cells sorted from blood. Subset meaning: CD45RA+ positively selected. These receptors all come from a man aged 18 to 29 in good health.

This chain uses TRBV18 with TRBJ2-1; 9 positions agree with TRBD2. V lost 5 bases, J lost 0 bases, and 17 bases stayed unmatched. The CDR3 extends over 20 amino acids. CDR1 is KGHSH, CDR2 LQKENI, per germline. The CDR3 sequence: CASSSVAGVGLVRSYNEQFF. The CDR3 bases are TGTGCCAGCTCATCGGTAGCGGGAGTCGGGCTGGTTCGCTCCTACAATGAGCAGTTCTTC.

This chain connects TRBV5-1 to TRBJ2-3; the D gene is possibly TRBD1 (6 bases). V lost 1 base, J lost 4 bases, and 13 bases lay in between. The CDR3 covers 15 residues. Germline assignment: CDR1 SGHRS and CDR2 YFSETQ. The CDR3 DNA sequence: TGCGCCAGCAGCTTGCCCATGGGACATTCAGATACGCAGTATTTT. This gives the protein CASSLPMGHSDTQYF.

The chain has TRBV11-2 and TRBJ1-3; a possible D gene is TRBD1 (5 bases). Germline V gene sequence: CDR1 SGHAT, CDR2 FQNNGV. CDR3 length: 17 amino acids. Trimming removed 1 base at V and 0 bases at J, with 13 bases between. For the CDR3, the DNA is TGTGCCAGCAGCTTAGGAGGGGCAGCCAGCTCTGGAAACACCATATATTTT. Translating gives CASSLGGAASSGNTIYF.

About this clone itself: Other DNA sequences within the sample encode an identical CDR3. The chain uses TRBV7-2 and TRBJ2-7; TRBD2 matches at 8 bases. Trimming cost V 5 bases and J 2 bases; bases outside gene matches: 5. CDR3 size: 14 residues. Germline CDR1 reads SGHTA; CDR2 reads FQGNSA. As DNA, the CDR3 is TGTGCCAGCAGCCCTACTAGCGGTCCCTACGAGCAGTACTTC. The encoded protein is CASSPTSGPYEQYF.

The chain is built from TRBV2 and TRBJ2-5, with D unresolved. The V end lost 3 bases, the J end lost 1 base, and 15 bases lay between the germline ends. The CDR3 consists of 16 residues. Germline CDR1 reads SNHLY; CDR2 reads FYNNEI. The CDR3 DNA reads TGTGCCAGCAGTGAGGCCAGTTTGGGTCTCCAAGAGACCCAGTACTTC. This encodes CASSEASLGLQETQYF.

The chain links TRBV11-2 to TRBJ1-2; no firm D call. CDR3 size: 16 residues. V lost 1 base, J lost 3 bases, and 15 bases lay in between. Looked up from germline, CDR1 is SGHAT and CDR2 is FQNNGV. CDR3 nucleotide sequence: TGTGCCAGCAGCTTAGGGGTTATGGGGATGTACTATGGCTACACCTTC. Its protein is CASSLGVMGMYYGYTF.

This chain's CDR3 is CAWNGRGEAFF. The CDR3, as DNA: TGTGCCTGGAACGGGAGAGGTGAAGCTTTCTTT. This rearrangement joins TRBV30 to TRBJ1-1; no definite D call. Per germline, CDR1 GTSNPN and CDR2 SVGIG (reference sequence). Between the trimmed V and J ends, which lost 4 bases and 7 bases, there was a span of 10 bases. This CDR3 is 11 amino acids long.

The V and J genes are TRBV4-3 and TRBJ2-3; 9 nucleotides match TRBD2. The CDR3 is made up of 16 amino acids. Losses at the gene ends were 0 bases for V and 3 bases for J; bases not matched to a gene: 4. From germline, CDR1 is LGHNA and CDR2 YSLEER. In DNA, the CDR3 is TGCGCCAGCAGCCAAGATTGGGCGGGAGGGACAGATACGCAGTATTTT. Encoded protein: CASSQDWAGGTDTQYF.

The J gene is TRBJ1-1, the V gene TRBV30; no definite D call. In germline, CDR1 is GTSNPN, CDR2 SVGIG (reference sequence). The CDR3 spans 14 residues. The V and J ends lost 1 base and 4 bases respectively, with 13 bases between them. CDR3 nucleotides: TGTGCCTGGAGTGCCGACCCGGATCCCACTGAAGCTTTCTTT. Protein product: CAWSADPDPTEAFF.

To note about this clone: The sample contains more than one DNA sequence encoding this CDR3. The V call is TRBV5-1, the J call TRBJ2-3; possibly TRBD2 for D (6 bases). This CDR3 has 15 residues. The V end was cut by 0 bases, the J end by 0 bases, with 8 bases between. From germline, CDR1 is SGHRS and CDR2 YFSETQ. In nucleotides, the CDR3 is TGCGCCAGCAGCTTGGCGAGCGGGAGCACAGATACGCAGTATTTT. As protein: CASSLASGSTDTQYF.

This chain joins TRBV5-1 and TRBJ2-6; the match to TRBD1 covers 8 bases. Germline V CDR1 and CDR2: SGHRS, YFSETQ. This CDR3 region has 16 residues. J was trimmed by 0 bases and V by 5 bases; bases with no gene match: 4. The CDR3 loop reads CASSGTGPSGANVLTF. CDR3 sequence (DNA): TGCGCCAGCAGTGGGACAGGACCCTCTGGGGCCAACGTCCTGACTTTC.

The table lists this clone with a count of one. V usage is TRBV6-1 and J usage is TRBJ2-1; perhaps TRBD1 as D (5 bases). V was clipped by 1 base and J by 4 bases, with 17 bases between them. CDR3 length equals 17 residues. Germline V CDR1 and CDR2: MNHNS, SASEGT. CDR3 residues: CASSEEPQGSFYNEQFF. The CDR3 DNA reads TGTGCCAGCAGTGAAGAACCCCAGGGCTCCTTTTACAATGAGCAGTTCTTC.

The CDR3 protein is CASSDVAASPNSPLHF. CDR3 DNA: TGTGCCAGCAGTGATGTGGCGGCCAGCCCTAATTCACCCCTCCACTTT. This chain uses TRBV6-1 with TRBJ1-6; no reliable D call. The length of the CDR3 is 16 residues. The V end was cut by 3 bases, the J end by 6 bases, with 15 bases between. Germline V gene sequence: CDR1 MNHNS, CDR2 SASEGT.

J is TRBJ1-2 and V is TRBV29-1, with no clear D. This CDR3 is 11 amino acids long. Trimming cost V 0 bases and J 6 bases, with 5 bases left between them. Germline CDR1 is SQVTM and CDR2 is ANQGSEA. CDR3 loop: CSVEENHGYTF. The CDR3 DNA sequence: TGCAGCGTTGAAGAGAACCATGGCTACACCTTC.

CDR3: CASSSETTHNYGYTF. CDR3 DNA: TGTGCCAGTAGTTCGGAGACAACTCATAACTATGGCTACACCTTC. V and J are TRBV19 and TRBJ1-2; D unclear. V was pared by 5 bases and J by 1 base, with 14 bases between. Per germline, CDR1 LNHDA and CDR2 SQIVND (reference sequence). This CDR3 comprises 15 residues. Filled out from reference TRBV19 and TRBJ1-2, the complete variable domain reads DGGITQSPKYLFRKEGQNVTLSCEQNLNHDAMYWYRQDPGQGLRLIYYSQIVNDFQKGDIAEGYSVSREKKESFPLTVTSAQKNPTAFYLCASSSETTHNYGYTFGSGTRLTVV.

The chain links TRBV6-5 to TRBJ1-5, with 11 bases lining up with TRBD1. Trimming removed 7 bases from V and 6 bases from J; junction bases left unmatched: 2. This CDR3 has 13 amino acids. Germline V gives CDR1 MNHEY, CDR2 SVGAGI. As DNA, the CDR3 is TGTGCCAGCACCGGGACAGGGGGTCAGCCCCAGCATTTT. Translation gives CASTGTGGQPQHF.

The chain has TRBV6-6 and TRBJ2-7, with 10 positions matching TRBD1. The CDR3 consists of 15 residues. V was pared by 2 bases and J by 2 bases, with 3 bases of the junction left unmatched. Germline assignment: CDR1 MNHNY and CDR2 SVGAGI (reference sequence). As DNA, the CDR3 is TGTGCCAGCAGTTACGATGGGACAGGGGCCTACGAGCAGTACTTC. Its translation: CASSYDGTGAYEQYF.

The chain recombines TRBV29-1 with TRBJ2-5, with 9 bases identical to TRBD1. The CDR3 is made up of 13 amino acids. The ends lost 4 bases at V and 5 bases at J; junction bases unmatched: 5. Germline V lookup: CDR1 SQVTM, CDR2 ANQGSEA. The CDR3 spells CSVGTGVGETQYF. The DNA for the CDR3 is TGCAGCGTTGGGACAGGGGTTGGGGAGACCCAGTACTTC.

CDR3 residues: CARSSGQGGGETQYF. CDR3 sequence (DNA): TGTGCCAGAAGCTCCGGACAGGGGGGAGGAGAGACCCAGTACTTC. The J gene is TRBJ2-5, the V gene TRBV7-5; the table's D call TRBD1 went unverified against the DNA. TRBV7-5 is a pseudogene locus. The CDR3 totals 15 residues.

In this sample, this clone turned up once. Other DNA sequences of this sample code for an identical CDR3. V gene TRBV5-1 combines with J gene TRBJ1-3; D is unresolved. The germline V gene has CDR1 SGHRS and CDR2 YFSETQ. Trimming removed 4 bases at V and 0 bases at J, with 11 bases between. The CDR3 consists of 15 residues. CDR3 sequence: CASSRDGDSGNTIYF. CDR3 nucleotides: TGCGCCAGCAGCCGTGACGGGGACTCTGGAAACACCATATATTTT.

This clone has only a few counts. This same CDR3 is encoded by further DNA sequences in the sample. The genes are TRBV11-3 and TRBJ1-1; TRBD1 matches 8 bases. This CDR3 region has 15 residues. CDR1 SGHNT and CDR2 YENEEA come from the germline V gene. Losses at the gene ends were 1 base for V and 1 base for J; bases not matched to a gene: 2. The CDR3 region has the DNA TGTGCCAGCAGCTTAGGTGGGACAGGGAACACTGAAGCTTTCTTT. It encodes CASSLGGTGNTEAFF.

Remarks on this clone: The same CDR3 is also encoded by other DNA sequences in this sample. The chain combines TRBV2 with TRBJ1-5; D may be TRBD1 (6 bases). The germline CDR1 and CDR2 sequences are SNHLY and FYNNEI. The CDR3 extends over 15 amino acids. The germline V and J ends were trimmed by 6 bases and 2 bases, with 14 bases remaining between them. The DNA of the CDR3 is TGTGCCAGCAGCGAACAGGGAACCGGCAATCAGCCCCAGCATTTT. Translation: CASSEQGTGNQPQHF. Full variable domain (rest looked up from reference TRBV2 and TRBJ1-5): EPEVTQTPSHQVTQMGQEVILRCVPISNHLYFYWYRQILGQKVEFLVSFYNNEISEKSEIFDDQFSVERPDGSNFTLKIRSTKLEDSAMYFCASSEQGTGNQPQHFGDGTRLSIL.